These T cell receptor beta chains were read from a single sample in a study of T-cell memory formation after mild COVID-19. Each CDR3 protein gets one entry after TCRdb re-called the 5' RACE reads with MiXCR. The profile shows about 410,000 distinct CDR3 sequences, roughly 18% of them singletons. The sequenced sample was PBMCs or a T cell subset sorted from them (not recorded which). These receptors all stem from a man between 18 and 35 years old who had mild COVID-19 (a few samples of this study predate the infection). Cell type and time point are not known. The CDR3 runs from the conserved cysteine through the conserved F or W. Clone size appears in some rows only: once, few, many, or a class for an expanded clone.

v_call: TRBV29-1; j_call: TRBJ1-3; clone_size: -; cdr3_aa: CSVVGLEDLSGNTIYF
v_call: TRBV4-1; j_call: TRBJ1-5; clone_size: few; cdr3_aa: CASSQGVPGGQPQHF
v_call: TRBV24-1; j_call: TRBJ2-6; clone_size: few; cdr3_aa: CATSDSPGRTSGANVLTF
v_call: TRBV7-9; j_call: TRBJ2-1; clone_size: -; cdr3_aa: CASSLDSREQFF
v_call: TRBV11-2; j_call: TRBJ2-7; clone_size: many; cdr3_aa: CASSLVASSYEQYF
v_call: TRBV6-1; j_call: TRBJ2-2; clone_size: few; cdr3_aa: CASISRDRTGELFF
v_call: TRBV7-2; j_call: TRBJ1-2; clone_size: -; cdr3_aa: CASSLDGSNYGYTF
v_call: TRBV4-2; j_call: TRBJ1-1; clone_size: -; cdr3_aa: CASSIQGNEGEAFF
v_call: TRBV4-2; j_call: TRBJ1-6; clone_size: -; cdr3_aa: CASSQDQRGLGSPLHF
v_call: TRBV7-2; j_call: TRBJ2-4; clone_size: few; cdr3_aa: CASSYDGRKNIQYF
v_call: TRBV6-5; j_call: TRBJ2-3; clone_size: few; cdr3_aa: CASRQGYTQYF
v_call: TRBV30; j_call: TRBJ2-2; clone_size: -; cdr3_aa: CAWRRASLAGANTGELFF
v_call: TRBV14; j_call: TRBJ2-1; clone_size: -; cdr3_aa: CASSQDLGLRGPYNEQFF
v_call: TRBV6-6; j_call: TRBJ2-4; clone_size: -; cdr3_aa: CATRGDFGNIQYF
v_call: TRBV18; j_call: TRBJ1-1; clone_size: few; cdr3_aa: CASSPGSGGGEAFF
v_call: TRBV6-2/TRBV6-3; j_call: TRBJ2-7; clone_size: few; cdr3_aa: CASSYGAHTYEQYF
v_call: TRBV7-2; j_call: TRBJ1-1; clone_size: -; cdr3_aa: CASRPRYRAKAFF
v_call: TRBV20-1; j_call: TRBJ2-7; clone_size: few; cdr3_aa: CSATDRGYEQYF
v_call: TRBV4-1; j_call: TRBJ1-5; clone_size: few; cdr3_aa: CASSQGRGGASPTQHF
v_call: TRBV3-1; j_call: TRBJ2-7; clone_size: few; cdr3_aa: CASSQELEGRQYF
v_call: TRBV3-1; j_call: TRBJ2-1; clone_size: few; cdr3_aa: CASSQRASYNEQFF
v_call: TRBV4-2; j_call: TRBJ2-3; clone_size: -; cdr3_aa: CASSQDGASGGAVTDTQYF
v_call: TRBV6-4; j_call: TRBJ1-5; clone_size: few; cdr3_aa: CASSETTGGGQPQHF
v_call: TRBV6-2/TRBV6-3; j_call: TRBJ1-2; clone_size: -; cdr3_aa: CASTFGYGYTF
v_call: TRBV19; j_call: TRBJ1-2; clone_size: few; cdr3_aa: CASDTRGYGYTF
v_call: TRBV29-1; j_call: TRBJ1-1; clone_size: -; cdr3_aa: CSVTSPSITEAFF
v_call: TRBV7-2; j_call: TRBJ2-3; clone_size: few; cdr3_aa: CASRALGSVGTDTQYF
v_call: TRBV3-1; j_call: TRBJ1-2; clone_size: -; cdr3_aa: CASSPTGRENYGYTF
v_call: TRBV7-6; j_call: TRBJ2-2; clone_size: many; cdr3_aa: CASSRDRGTGELFF
v_call: TRBV5-6; j_call: TRBJ1-2; clone_size: -; cdr3_aa: CASSLGIGGGSVGYTF
v_call: TRBV11-2; j_call: TRBJ2-5; clone_size: -; cdr3_aa: CASSLVRLAGRETQYF
v_call: TRBV4-1; j_call: TRBJ2-3; clone_size: few; cdr3_aa: CASSQEQAPSTDTQYF
v_call: TRBV4-3; j_call: TRBJ2-1; clone_size: -; cdr3_aa: CASSRQVGARQFF
v_call: TRBV4-3; j_call: TRBJ2-5; clone_size: few; cdr3_aa: CASSQAFVRGQWETQYF
v_call: TRBV14; j_call: TRBJ1-4; clone_size: -; cdr3_aa: CASSPSGDTHDEKLFF
v_call: TRBV6-2/TRBV6-3; j_call: TRBJ1-1; clone_size: few; cdr3_aa: CASSLWRLLNTEAFF
v_call: TRBV6-5; j_call: TRBJ2-3; clone_size: few; cdr3_aa: CASSPGTPEGTQYF
v_call: TRBV2; j_call: TRBJ2-1; clone_size: -; cdr3_aa: CASMSSSYNEQFF
v_call: TRBV7-3; j_call: TRBJ2-5; clone_size: -; cdr3_aa: CASSRLVGGVETQYF
v_call: TRBV6-2/TRBV6-3; j_call: TRBJ1-5; clone_size: -; cdr3_aa: CASSYGPPRNQPQHF
v_call: TRBV7-9; j_call: TRBJ1-2; clone_size: -; cdr3_aa: CASSHRRTSGYTF
v_call: TRBV11-2; j_call: TRBJ2-4; clone_size: -; cdr3_aa: CASSLASGGQSLTKNIQYF
v_call: TRBV6-1; j_call: TRBJ1-2; clone_size: few; cdr3_aa: CASSEAATAGGYGYTF
v_call: TRBV12-5; j_call: TRBJ2-3; clone_size: -; cdr3_aa: CASGVGTYTQYF
v_call: TRBV7-3; j_call: TRBJ2-3; clone_size: few; cdr3_aa: CASSQPSDTQYF
v_call: TRBV19; j_call: TRBJ2-6; clone_size: few; cdr3_aa: CASTPRWGVANVLTF
v_call: TRBV7-2; j_call: TRBJ2-6; clone_size: -; cdr3_aa: CASSADNSGANVLTF
v_call: TRBV7-9; j_call: TRBJ2-3; clone_size: -; cdr3_aa: CASSGGGRGTDTQYF
v_call: TRBV7-3; j_call: TRBJ2-1; clone_size: few; cdr3_aa: CASSSQAGGLRDEQFF
v_call: TRBV12-3/TRBV12-4; j_call: TRBJ1-2; clone_size: few; cdr3_aa: CASSLKPNYGYTF
v_call: TRBV19; j_call: TRBJ2-2; clone_size: few; cdr3_aa: CASRWEGARTGELFF
v_call: TRBV19; j_call: TRBJ1-2; clone_size: -; cdr3_aa: CASRPGDYGYTF